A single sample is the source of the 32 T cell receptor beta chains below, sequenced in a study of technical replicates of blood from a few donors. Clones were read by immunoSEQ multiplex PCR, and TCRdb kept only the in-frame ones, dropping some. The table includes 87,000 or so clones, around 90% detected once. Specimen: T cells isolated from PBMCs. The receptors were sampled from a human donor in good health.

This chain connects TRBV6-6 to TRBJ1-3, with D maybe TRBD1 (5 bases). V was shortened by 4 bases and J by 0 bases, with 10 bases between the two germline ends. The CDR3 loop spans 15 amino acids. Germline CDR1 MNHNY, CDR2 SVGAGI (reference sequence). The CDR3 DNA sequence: TGTGCCAGCAGTTTTGACCAGGGCTCTGGAAACACCATATATTTT. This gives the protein CASSFDQGSGNTIYF.

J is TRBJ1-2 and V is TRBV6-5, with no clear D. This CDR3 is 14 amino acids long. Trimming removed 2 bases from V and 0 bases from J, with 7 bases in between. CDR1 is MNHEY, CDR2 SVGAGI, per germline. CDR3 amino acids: CASSYRAANYGYTF. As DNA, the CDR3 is TGTGCCAGCAGTTACCGAGCCGCTAACTATGGCTACACCTTC.

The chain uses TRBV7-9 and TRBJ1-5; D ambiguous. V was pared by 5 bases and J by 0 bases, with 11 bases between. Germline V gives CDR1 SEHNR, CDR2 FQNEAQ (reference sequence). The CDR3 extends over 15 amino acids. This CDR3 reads CASSLVGDSNQPQHF. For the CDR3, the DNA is TGTGCCAGCAGCCTAGTAGGAGATAGCAATCAGCCCCAGCATTTT.

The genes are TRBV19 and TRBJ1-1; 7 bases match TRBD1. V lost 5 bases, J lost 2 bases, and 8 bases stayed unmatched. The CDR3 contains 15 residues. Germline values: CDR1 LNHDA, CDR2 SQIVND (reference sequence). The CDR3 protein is CASSSWGQINTEAFF. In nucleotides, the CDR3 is TGTGCCAGTAGTTCGTGGGGACAGATTAACACTGAAGCTTTCTTT. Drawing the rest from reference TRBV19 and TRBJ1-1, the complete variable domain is DGGITQSPKYLFRKEGQNVTLSCEQNLNHDAMYWYRQDPGQGLRLIYYSQIVNDFQKGDIAEGYSVSREKKESFPLTVTSAQKNPTAFYLCASSSWGQINTEAFFGQGTRLTVV.

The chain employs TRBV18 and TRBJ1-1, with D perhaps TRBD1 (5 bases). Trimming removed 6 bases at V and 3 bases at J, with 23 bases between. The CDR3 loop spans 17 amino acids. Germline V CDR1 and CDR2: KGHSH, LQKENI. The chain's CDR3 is CASSPRPLGGDDTEAFF. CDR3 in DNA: TGTGCCAGCTCGCCCCGCCCTTTGGGGGGTGACGACACTGAAGCTTTCTTT.

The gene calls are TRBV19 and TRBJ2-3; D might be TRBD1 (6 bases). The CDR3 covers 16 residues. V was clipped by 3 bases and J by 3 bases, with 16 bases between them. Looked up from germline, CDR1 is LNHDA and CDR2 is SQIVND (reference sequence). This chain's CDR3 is CASSMDRNRVTDTQYF. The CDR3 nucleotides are TGTGCCAGTAGTATGGATCGAAACAGGGTTACAGATACGCAGTATTTT.

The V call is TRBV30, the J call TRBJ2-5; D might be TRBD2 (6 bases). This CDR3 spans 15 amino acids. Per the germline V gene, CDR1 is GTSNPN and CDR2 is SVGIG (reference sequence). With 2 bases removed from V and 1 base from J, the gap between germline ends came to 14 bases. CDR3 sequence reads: CAWSHLGGIQETQYF. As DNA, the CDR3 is TGTGCCTGGAGTCACCTTGGGGGGATCCAAGAGACCCAGTACTTC.

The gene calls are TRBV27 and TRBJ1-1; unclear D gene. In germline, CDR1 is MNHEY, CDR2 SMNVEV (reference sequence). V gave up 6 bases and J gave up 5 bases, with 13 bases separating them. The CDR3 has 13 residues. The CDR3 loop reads CASSDFPETEAFF. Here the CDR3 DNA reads TGTGCCAGCAGCGATTTTCCGGAGACTGAAGCTTTCTTT.

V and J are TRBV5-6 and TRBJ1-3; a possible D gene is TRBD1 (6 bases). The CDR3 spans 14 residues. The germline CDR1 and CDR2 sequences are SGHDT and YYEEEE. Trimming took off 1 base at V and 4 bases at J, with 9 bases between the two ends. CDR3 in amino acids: CASSLSGVGNTIYF. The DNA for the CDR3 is TGTGCCAGCAGCTTGTCAGGGGTCGGAAACACCATATATTTT.

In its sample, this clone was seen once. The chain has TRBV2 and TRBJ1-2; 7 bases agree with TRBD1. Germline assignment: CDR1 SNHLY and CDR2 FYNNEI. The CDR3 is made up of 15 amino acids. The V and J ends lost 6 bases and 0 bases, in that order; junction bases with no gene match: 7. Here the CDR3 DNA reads TGTGCCAGCAGCACGGACAGGACAACTAACTATGGCTACACCTTC. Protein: CASSTDRTTNYGYTF.

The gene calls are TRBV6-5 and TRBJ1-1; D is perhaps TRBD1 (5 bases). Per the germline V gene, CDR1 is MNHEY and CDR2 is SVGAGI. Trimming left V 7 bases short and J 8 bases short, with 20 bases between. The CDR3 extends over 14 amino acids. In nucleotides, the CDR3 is TGTGCCAGCAACGGCAGGGCGAACCTCGACGAAGCTTTCTTT. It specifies CASNGRANLDEAFF.

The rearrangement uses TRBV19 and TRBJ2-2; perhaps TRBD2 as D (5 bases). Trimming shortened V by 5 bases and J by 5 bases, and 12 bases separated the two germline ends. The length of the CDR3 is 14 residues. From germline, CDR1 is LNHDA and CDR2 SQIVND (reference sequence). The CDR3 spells CASSQMRGTGELFF. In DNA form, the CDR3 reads TGTGCCAGTAGTCAGATGCGAGGGACCGGGGAGCTGTTTTTT.

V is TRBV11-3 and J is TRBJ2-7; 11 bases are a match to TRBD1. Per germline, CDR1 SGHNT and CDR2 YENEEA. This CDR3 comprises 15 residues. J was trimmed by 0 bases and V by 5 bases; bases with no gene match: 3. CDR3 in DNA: TGTGCCAGCAGCCTCGGGACAGGGGGCTCCTACGAGCAGTACTTC. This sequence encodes CASSLGTGGSYEQYF.

In DNA, the CDR3 is TGTGCCAGCAGTTCGGGACAGCAAGAGACCCAGTACTTC. Translated: CASSSGQQETQYF. The genes are TRBV28 and TRBJ2-5, with 7 bases aligning to TRBD1. The V gene's germline CDR1 is MDHEN and CDR2 SYDVKM. The CDR3 spans 13 residues. Trimming took 4 bases from V and 2 from J; bases not matched to a gene: 1.

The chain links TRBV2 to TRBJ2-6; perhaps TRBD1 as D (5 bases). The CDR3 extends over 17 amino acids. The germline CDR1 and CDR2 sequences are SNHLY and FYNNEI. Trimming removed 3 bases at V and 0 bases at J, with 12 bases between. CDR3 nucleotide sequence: TGTGCCAGCAGTGACAGGGAAGCTGTCTCTGGGGCCAACGTCCTGACTTTC. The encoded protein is CASSDREAVSGANVLTF.

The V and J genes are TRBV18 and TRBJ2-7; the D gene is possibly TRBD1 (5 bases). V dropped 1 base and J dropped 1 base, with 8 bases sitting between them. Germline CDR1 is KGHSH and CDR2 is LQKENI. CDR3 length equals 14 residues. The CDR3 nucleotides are TGTGCCAGCTCACCACGCAGGGTTTCCTACGAGCAGTACTTC. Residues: CASSPRRVSYEQYF.

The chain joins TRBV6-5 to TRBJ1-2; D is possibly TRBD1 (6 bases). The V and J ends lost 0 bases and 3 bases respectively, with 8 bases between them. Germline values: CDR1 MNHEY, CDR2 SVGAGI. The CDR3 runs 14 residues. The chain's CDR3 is CASSYSAGDYGYTF. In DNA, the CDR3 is TGTGCCAGCAGTTACTCGGCAGGGGACTATGGCTACACCTTC.

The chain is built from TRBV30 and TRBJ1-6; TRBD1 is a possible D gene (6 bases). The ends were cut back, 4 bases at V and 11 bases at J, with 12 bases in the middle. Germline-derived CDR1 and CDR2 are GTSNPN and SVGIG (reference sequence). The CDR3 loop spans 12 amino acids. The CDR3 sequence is CAWTGAQPPLHF. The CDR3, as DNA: TGTGCCTGGACAGGGGCGCAACCACCCCTCCACTTT.

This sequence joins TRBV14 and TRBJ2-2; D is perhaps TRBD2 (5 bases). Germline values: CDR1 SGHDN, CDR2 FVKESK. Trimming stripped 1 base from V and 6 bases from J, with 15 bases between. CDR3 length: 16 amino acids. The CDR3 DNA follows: TGTGCCAGCAGCCAAGTAGCGAGCTCAATCCCCGGGGAGCTGTTTTTT. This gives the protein CASSQVASSIPGELFF.

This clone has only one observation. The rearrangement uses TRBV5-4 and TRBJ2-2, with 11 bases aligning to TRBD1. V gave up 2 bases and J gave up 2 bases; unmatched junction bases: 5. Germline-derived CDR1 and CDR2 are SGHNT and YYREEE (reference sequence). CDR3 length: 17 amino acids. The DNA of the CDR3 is TGTGCCAGCAGCTTTCCGGACAGGGGGCTAAACACCGGGGAGCTGTTTTTT. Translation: CASSFPDRGLNTGELFF.

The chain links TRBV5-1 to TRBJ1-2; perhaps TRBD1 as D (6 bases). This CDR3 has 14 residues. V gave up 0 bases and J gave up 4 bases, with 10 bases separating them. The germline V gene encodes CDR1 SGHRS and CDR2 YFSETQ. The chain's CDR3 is CASSLGTESYGYTF. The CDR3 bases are TGCGCCAGCAGCTTGGGGACAGAATCCTATGGCTACACCTTC.

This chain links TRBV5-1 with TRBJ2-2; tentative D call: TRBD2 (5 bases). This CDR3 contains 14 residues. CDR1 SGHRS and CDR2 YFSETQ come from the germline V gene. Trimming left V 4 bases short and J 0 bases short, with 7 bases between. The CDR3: CASSAGPNTGELFF. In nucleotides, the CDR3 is TGCGCCAGCAGCGCGGGTCCGAACACCGGGGAGCTGTTTTTT.

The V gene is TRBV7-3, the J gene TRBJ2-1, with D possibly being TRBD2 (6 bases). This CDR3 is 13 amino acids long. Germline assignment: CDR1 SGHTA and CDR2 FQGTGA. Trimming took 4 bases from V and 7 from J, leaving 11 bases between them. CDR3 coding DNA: TGTGCCAGCAGCTCCGGACTAATGAATGAGCAGTTCTTC. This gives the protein CASSSGLMNEQFF. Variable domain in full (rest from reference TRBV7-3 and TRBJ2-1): GAGVSQTPSNKVTEKGKYVELRCDPISGHTALYWYRQSLGQGPEFLIYFQGTGAADDSGLPNDRFFAVRPEGSVSTLKIQRTERGDSAVYLCASSSGLMNEQFFGPGTRLTVL.

Here the CDR3 DNA reads TGCGCCAGCAGCTTGGCCTATCAGGGGGCCACTGAAGCTTTCTTT. It translates to CASSLAYQGATEAFF. The chain is built from TRBV5-1 and TRBJ1-1, with 8 bases fitting TRBD1. Germline-derived CDR1 and CDR2 are SGHRS and YFSETQ. The V gene end was trimmed by 0 bases and the J gene end by 4 bases; junction bases not matched to a gene: 5. CDR3 length equals 15 residues.

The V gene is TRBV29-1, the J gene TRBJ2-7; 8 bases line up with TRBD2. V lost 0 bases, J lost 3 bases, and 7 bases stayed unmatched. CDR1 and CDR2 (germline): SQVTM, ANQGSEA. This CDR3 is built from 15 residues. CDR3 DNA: TGCAGCGTTGAAGATTCCGGGAGGGCCGGCTACGAGCAGTACTTC. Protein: CSVEDSGRAGYEQYF.

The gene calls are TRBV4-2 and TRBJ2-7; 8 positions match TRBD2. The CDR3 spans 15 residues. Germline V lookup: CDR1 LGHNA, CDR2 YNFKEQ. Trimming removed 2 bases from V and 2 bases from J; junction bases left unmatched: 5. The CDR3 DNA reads TGTGCCAGCAGCCAATCTAGCGGGCCCGCCTACGAGCAGTACTTC. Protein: CASSQSSGPAYEQYF.

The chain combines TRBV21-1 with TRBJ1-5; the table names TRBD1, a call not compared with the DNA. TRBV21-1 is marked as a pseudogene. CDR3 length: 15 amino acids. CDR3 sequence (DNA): TGTGCCAGCTACCAGGGGCTTAGTAGCAATCAGCCCCAGCATTTT. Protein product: CASYQGLSSNQPQHF.

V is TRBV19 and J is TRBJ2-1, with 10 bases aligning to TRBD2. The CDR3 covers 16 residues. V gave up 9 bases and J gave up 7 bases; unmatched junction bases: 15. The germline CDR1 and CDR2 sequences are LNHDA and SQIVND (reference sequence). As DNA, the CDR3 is TGTGCCAGCTCAGGGTGGCTAGCGGGAGTGAATAATGAGCAGTTCTTC. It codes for CASSGWLAGVNNEQFF.

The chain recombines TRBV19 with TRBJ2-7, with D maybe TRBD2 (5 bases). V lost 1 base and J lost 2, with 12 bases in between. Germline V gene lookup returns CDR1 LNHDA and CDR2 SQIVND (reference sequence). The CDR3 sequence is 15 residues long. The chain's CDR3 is CASSIARGFAYEQYF. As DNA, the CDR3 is TGTGCCAGTAGTATAGCCCGCGGGTTCGCCTACGAGCAGTACTTC.

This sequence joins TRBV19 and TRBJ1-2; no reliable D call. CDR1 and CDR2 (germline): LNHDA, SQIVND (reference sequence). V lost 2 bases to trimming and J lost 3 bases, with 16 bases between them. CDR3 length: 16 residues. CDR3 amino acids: CASSISSPGKHYGYTF. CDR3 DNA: TGTGCCAGTAGTATATCGTCCCCGGGAAAACACTATGGCTACACCTTC.

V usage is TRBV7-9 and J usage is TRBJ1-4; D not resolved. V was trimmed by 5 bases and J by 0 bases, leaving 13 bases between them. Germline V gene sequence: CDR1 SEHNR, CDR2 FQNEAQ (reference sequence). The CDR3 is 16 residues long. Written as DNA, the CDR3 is TGTGCCAGCAGCCGATCGAACAGTGCAACTAATGAAAAACTGTTTTTT. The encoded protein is CASSRSNSATNEKLFF.

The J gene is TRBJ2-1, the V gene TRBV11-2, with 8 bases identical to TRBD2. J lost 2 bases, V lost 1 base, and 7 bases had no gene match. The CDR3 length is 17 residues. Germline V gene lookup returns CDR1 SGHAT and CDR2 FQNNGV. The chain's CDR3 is CASSLVSGGPPYNEQFF. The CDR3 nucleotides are TGTGCCAGCAGCTTAGTTTCGGGGGGGCCCCCCTACAATGAGCAGTTCTTC.